A single TCR beta chain is shown here with its context. The antigen is not known. The sample is drawn from a study of vaccination effects on CD4 cells after COVID-19. Study at large: Wells each received 1.5 million to 2.5 million PBMC, cultured with 10 IU/ml IL-2 and about 9.3 ug/ml peptides.

Germline V gives CDR1 LNHDA, CDR2 SQIVND (reference sequence). The CDR3 runs 14 residues. The germline V and J ends were trimmed by 1 base and 5 bases, with 9 bases remaining between them. Study conclusions and caveats: The study, lacking early post-infection timepoints, had few convalescent patients.

Repertoires were generated with immunoSEQ multiplex PCR, while TCRdb's copy carries only in-frame clones and drops some. The sample holds approximately 45,000 clones; more than 75% are singletons and the top ten take 10% to 15%. Cells that had been cultured for less than eleven days were the source of isolated CD4+ T cells. V is TRBV19 and J is TRBJ1-5; possible D gene TRBD1, 5 bases. Sequences were derived from CD4+ T cells from PBMCs cultured without peptide, sampled before COVID-19 vaccination. This clonotype was sampled from a human donor who had a prior SARS-CoV-2 infection. In DNA form, the CDR3 reads TGTGCCAGTAGTATAGGTGACAGTTATCAGCCCCAGCATTTT. Translation gives CASSIGDSYQPQHF.